The 17 T cell receptor beta chains below come from one sample, sequenced in a study of blood T cell repertoires in COVID-19 (TCRdb year 2020). Libraries were constructed by the immunoSEQ multiplex PCR assay. TCRdb holds this immuneACCESS table with in-frame rearrangements only. Some clones are missing; in checked studies, unresolved V genes explain under half, and the rest has no known cause. The sample data list about 140,000 clones, and approximately 84% of these were observed just once. Approximately 1.8% of the sample rests with the top ten. The sample consisted of PBMCs or T cells enriched from blood (not recorded which). Receptor source: a woman aged 18-30 years who had been exposed to COVID-19.

The V call is TRBV27, the J call TRBJ2-3; weak D call: TRBD2 (6 bases). The CDR3 length is 16 residues. V was trimmed by 1 base and J by 2 bases, leaving 13 bases between them. Germline V CDR1 and CDR2: MNHEY, SMNVEV (reference sequence). As DNA, the CDR3 is TGTGCCAGCAGTTTATGGGTGGGAGGCCTCACAGATACGCAGTATTTT. Encoded protein: CASSLWVGGLTDTQYF.

The chain couples TRBV29-1 to TRBJ2-2; D might be TRBD2 (5 bases). CDR1 is SQVTM, CDR2 ANQGSEA, per germline. V gave up 7 bases and J gave up 6 bases, with 9 bases separating them. This CDR3 has 11 amino acids. Written as DNA, the CDR3 is TGCAGCGCCAGAGGGTCCGGGGAGCTGTTTTTT. Translation gives CSARGSGELFF.

The chain has TRBV6-2 or TRBV6-3 and TRBJ2-1, with TRBD2 identical over 10 bases. Losses at the gene ends were 1 base for V and 5 bases for J; bases not matched to a gene: 5. Germline V gene data show CDR1 as MNHEY and CDR2 as SVGEGT. The CDR3 sequence is 16 residues long. The CDR3 spells CASSYLAGGADNEQFF. For the CDR3, the DNA is TGTGCCAGCAGTTACTTAGCGGGAGGAGCAGACAATGAGCAGTTCTTC.

The chain joins TRBV5-1 to TRBJ1-3, with 9 bases that match TRBD1. CDR1 and CDR2 from the germline V gene are SGHRS and YFSETQ. V lost 1 base to trimming and J lost 2 bases; unmatched junction nucleotides: 10. CDR3 length: 18 residues. CDR3 sequence reads: CASSLTYGQGRTGNTIYF. In DNA, the CDR3 is TGCGCCAGCAGCTTGACTTACGGACAGGGGAGAACTGGAAACACCATATATTTT.

The rearrangement joins TRBV30 to TRBJ2-3, with TRBD2 matching 10 bases. V was clipped by 4 bases and J by 4 bases; unmatched bases: 17. The CDR3 totals 18 residues. Per the germline V gene, CDR1 is GTSNPN and CDR2 is SVGIG (reference sequence). The CDR3 coding sequence is TGTGCCTGGAATCGGAGAAGCGGGAGGGCCGGGGTCGCAGATACGCAGTATTTT. This translates into CAWNRRSGRAGVADTQYF.

CDR3 sequence: CASSEVRGRDGNTIYF. The CDR3 nucleotides read TGTGCCAGCAGTGAGGTCAGGGGGCGAGATGGAAACACCATATATTTT. The chain uses TRBV2 and TRBJ1-3; 8 bases are a match to TRBD1. This CDR3 is built from 16 residues. Germline CDR1 is SNHLY and CDR2 is FYNNEI. Trimming took 3 bases from V and 3 from J; bases not matched to a gene: 7.

The chain combines TRBV19 with TRBJ2-1; 12 bases map to TRBD2. The V and J ends lost 4 bases and 2 bases, in that order; junction bases with no gene match: 3. This CDR3 region has 16 residues. Per the germline V gene, CDR1 is LNHDA and CDR2 is SQIVND (reference sequence). As DNA, the CDR3 is TGTGCCAGTAGTACTACTAGCGGGAGGACCTACAATGAGCAGTTCTTC. Protein sequence: CASSTTSGRTYNEQFF.

This rearrangement joins TRBV4-1 to TRBJ2-4; TRBD1 is a possible D gene (6 bases). This CDR3 is built from 16 residues. Trimming took off 1 base at V and 6 bases at J, with 16 bases between the two ends. Germline V gene lookup returns CDR1 MGHRA and CDR2 YSYEKL. In DNA, the CDR3 is TGCGCCAGCAGCCAAGTGACAGGACGCTTCACAAACATTCAGTACTTC. Its translation is CASSQVTGRFTNIQYF.

This rearrangement joins TRBV5-1 to TRBJ2-7, with 9 positions matching TRBD1. V lost 1 base to trimming and J lost 5 bases; unmatched junction nucleotides: 7. The CDR3 contains 15 residues. Germline CDR1 is SGHRS and CDR2 is YFSETQ. The DNA of the CDR3 is TGCGCCAGCAGCTTGATGGGACAGGGCGGCCACGAGCAGTACTTC. The encoded protein is CASSLMGQGGHEQYF.

This clone was picked up one time. The chain has TRBV29-1 and TRBJ1-1; D call uncertain. CDR1 is SQVTM, CDR2 ANQGSEA, per germline. Trimming took off 1 base at V and 0 bases at J, with 3 bases between the two ends. The CDR3 consists of 12 residues. The CDR3: CSVEVMNTEAFF. The CDR3 DNA reads TGCAGCGTTGAAGTTATGAACACTGAAGCTTTCTTT.

The V call is TRBV27, the J call TRBJ2-7, with a weak D call TRBD2 (5 bases). The CDR3 has 11 amino acids. Germline assignment: CDR1 MNHEY and CDR2 SMNVEV (reference sequence). Between the trimmed V and J ends, which lost 5 bases and 3 bases, there was a span of 5 bases. CDR3 coding DNA: TGTGCCAGCAGTCGGGACTACGAGCAGTACTTC. It specifies CASSRDYEQYF.

The CDR3: CASLAREAGGTDTQYF. CDR3 in DNA: TGTGCCAGCCTGGCGCGGGAGGCCGGTGGCACAGATACGCAGTATTTT. The chain has TRBV2 and TRBJ2-3; 8 positions agree with TRBD2. CDR1 and CDR2 from the germline V gene are SNHLY and FYNNEI. V shed 8 bases and J 1 base; nucleotides not matched to a gene: 11. The CDR3 spans 16 residues.

The chain recombines TRBV30 with TRBJ1-4, with D possibly matching TRBD1 (5 bases). Germline V gene sequence: CDR1 GTSNPN, CDR2 SVGIG (reference sequence). Trimming left V 2 bases short and J 4 bases short, with 11 bases between. The CDR3 is 14 amino acids. CDR3 amino acids: CAWSFGGSNEKLFF. In DNA, the CDR3 is TGTGCCTGGAGTTTCGGGGGTAGTAATGAAAAACTGTTTTTT.

The V and J genes are TRBV30 and TRBJ1-1; D is ambiguous. The CDR3 totals 13 residues. V was pared by 3 bases and J by 0 bases, with 8 bases between. CDR1 and CDR2 from the germline V gene are GTSNPN and SVGIG (reference sequence). The CDR3 protein is CAWSDTLNTEAFF. The CDR3 DNA is TGTGCCTGGAGCGACACATTGAACACTGAAGCTTTCTTT.

This chain links TRBV20-1 with TRBJ2-7; D could derive from TRBD1 or TRBD2 (6 bases each). This CDR3 spans 13 amino acids. The ends were cut back, 3 bases at V and 1 base at J, with 10 bases in the middle. Germline loops: CDR1 DFQATT, CDR2 SNEGSKA (reference sequence). The CDR3 loop reads CSASGGGSYEQYF. CDR3 in DNA: TGCAGTGCTAGTGGAGGGGGTTCCTACGAGCAGTACTTC.

The genes are TRBV6-4 and TRBJ2-1, with a tentative D call TRBD2 (5 bases). V was trimmed by 4 bases and J by 6 bases, leaving 16 bases between them. Germline lookup yields CDR1 MRHNA and CDR2 SNTAGT. This CDR3 is 15 amino acids long. CDR3 in DNA: TGTGCCAGCAGTGGCGATCCTTCGGGGATCAATGAGCAGTTCTTC. Its translation: CASSGDPSGINEQFF.

Comments on this clone: Relative to the germline gene, one junction end is altered; a read error may explain this. The J gene is TRBJ1-5, the V gene TRBV27; D unresolved. Germline CDR1 MNHEY, CDR2 SMNVEV (reference sequence). There are 14 residues in the CDR3. This chain's CDR3 is CASGFLGGNQPQHF. CDR3 coding DNA: TGTGCCAGCGGTTTTTTGGGCGGCAATCAGCCCCAGCATTTT.